The clone carrying this T cell receptor beta chain was observed a handful of times. What it binds is not known. This sample stems from a study of cytomegalovirus exposure and HLA in healthy donors. In the PCR, 60 Vbeta and 13 Jbeta primers were used. TCRdb's table, derived via immunoSEQ multiplex PCR, lists solely in-frame clones and lacks some. The sample includes 100,000 to 150,000 clones, about four fifths of them seen just once. CDR1 and CDR2 (germline): LNHDA, SQIVND (reference sequence). The V gene lost 7 bases and the J gene lost 5 bases, with 14 bases spanning the gap. This CDR3 is 14 amino acids long. Study outcomes and limitations: The dataset shows that most TCR sequences were rare, while some public TCRs occurred in many donors. A classifier reportedly called cytomegalovirus status with high sensitivity and specificity.

The sequenced material came from PBMCs. This clonotype originated in a man between 35 and 55 years old in good health and CMV-seronegative. The J gene is TRBJ2-2, the V gene TRBV19; possibly TRBD2 for D (5 bases). The CDR3, as DNA: TGTGCCAGTATGGGCGGGCAACGGACCGGGGAGCTGTTTTTT. This encodes CASMGGQRTGELFF.